This T cell receptor (beta chain) was sequenced during a study of T cell repertoires in cytomegalovirus infection. On the study more broadly: Indications of both CMV infection and matching HLA type were provided by public TCR beta signatures.

This clonotype was recorded at least ten times. What it recognizes is unknown. TCRdb reprocessed the reads with MiXCR, giving one entry per CDR3 protein. The sample lists around 630,000 distinct CDR3 sequences; approximately 24% were seen once. Study-wide findings and caveats: HLA-C-restricted CMV clonotypes gave the most frequent clonotype in two of eight donors. Frequencies of public TCR beta families were cumulated, and this identified carriers of CMV plus the relevant HLA.

In germline, CDR1 is SEHNR, CDR2 FQNEAQ (reference sequence). The CDR3 sequence is 15 residues long. V was clipped by 4 bases and J by 3 bases; unmatched bases: 4. The sequenced sample consisted of CD8+ T cells from PBMCs. The chain links TRBV7-9 to TRBJ1-5; 9 bases agree with TRBD1. This clonotype was obtained from a human donor in good health (CMV status not recorded). Some clones in this sample may be carry-over from other donors' samples. CDR3 residues: CASSSDRGANQPQHF. CDR3 DNA sequence: TGTGCCAGCAGCTCGGACAGGGGCGCCAATCAGCCCCAGCATTTT.